The 13 T cell receptor beta chains presented below share a single source sample, sequenced in a study of beta chain features in type 1 diabetes. All of the isolated RNA was reverse transcribed, so expressed TCRB transcripts were sequenced. Data came from immunoSEQ multiplex PCR; TCRdb stores just in-frame clones and leaves some out. This sample has 130,000 to 150,000 clones, with about 9.4% found just once. Sample: naive CD4+ T cells from blood. The source of these receptors is a man younger than 30 in good health.

J is TRBJ1-1 and V is TRBV7-2; 11 bases are a match to TRBD1. V dropped 0 bases and J dropped 9; count of bases not matched to a gene: 0. This CDR3 contains 13 residues. Germline V gives CDR1 SGHTA, CDR2 FQGNSA. CDR3 amino acids: CASSLADRGQAFF. CDR3 bases: TGTGCCAGCAGCTTAGCGGACAGGGGGCAAGCTTTCTTT.

The gene calls are TRBV6-1 and TRBJ1-5, with D perhaps matching TRBD1 (6 bases). Germline assignment: CDR1 MNHNS and CDR2 SASEGT. The CDR3 sequence is 15 residues long. V was shortened by 2 bases and J by 6 bases, with 14 bases between the two germline ends. Here the CDR3 DNA reads TGTGCCAGCAGTGAAATCGGGGGGGCGGGTCAGCCCCAGCATTTT. Translated, it gives CASSEIGGAGQPQHF.

This sequence joins TRBV15 and TRBJ2-7; 11 nucleotides align to TRBD2. J lost 4 bases, V lost 5 bases, and 13 bases had no gene match. Per the germline V gene, CDR1 is LNHNV and CDR2 is YYDKDF (reference sequence). The CDR3 covers 17 residues. CDR3 sequence: CATSEPASSGGNYEQYF. CDR3 in DNA: TGTGCCACCAGCGAACCTGCTTCTAGCGGGGGGAATTACGAGCAGTACTTC.

The chain combines TRBV11-2 with TRBJ2-1; unclear D gene. The CDR3 runs to 11 residues. Germline V gene lookup returns CDR1 SGHAT and CDR2 FQNNGV. Trimming shortened V by 3 bases and J by 9 bases, and 6 bases separated the two germline ends. The CDR3 DNA reads as TGTGCCAGCAGCTTGGCCCTTGAGCAGTTCTTC. It encodes CASSLALEQFF.

Concerning this clone itself: Its ends do not fully match the called genes, so a read error is possible. The chain uses TRBV7-2 and TRBJ2-7, with TRBD1 as a possible D gene (6 bases). CDR3 length: 14 amino acids. Germline loops: CDR1 SGHTA, CDR2 FQGNSA. As DNA, the CDR3 is TGTGCCAGCACCTTACAGGGCCTAAACTACGAGCAGTACTTC. It yields the protein CASTLQGLNYEQYF.

The V gene is TRBV10-3, the J gene TRBJ2-7; 8 bases agree with TRBD2. Germline CDR1 ENHRY, CDR2 SYGVKD. This CDR3 contains 15 residues. The V and J ends lost 2 bases and 4 bases, in that order; junction bases with no gene match: 7. The CDR3 nucleotides read TGTGCCATCAGTGAGGAAAGCGGGGGCCAATACGAGCAGTACTTC. Translated, it gives CAISEESGGQYEQYF.

This clone showed up just a few times. The chain joins TRBV4-3 to TRBJ2-7; D is perhaps TRBD1 (6 bases). From germline, CDR1 is LGHNA and CDR2 YSLEER. The CDR3 spans 16 residues. Trimming removed 4 bases at V and 0 bases at J, with 16 bases between. The CDR3 sequence: CASSRKHRVDSYEQYF. The CDR3 region has the DNA TGCGCCAGCAGCCGGAAACACAGGGTGGACTCCTACGAGCAGTACTTC.

The sample holds many counts of this clone. At the DNA level, this CDR3 is encoded by other sequences in the same sample as well. CDR3 residues: CASSPDRQETQYF. Here the CDR3 DNA reads TGTGCCAGCTCACCAGACAGGCAAGAGACCCAGTACTTC. This chain links TRBV18 with TRBJ2-5, with D perhaps TRBD1 (6 bases). The V and J ends lost 2 bases and 2 bases respectively, with 6 bases between them. From germline, CDR1 is KGHSH and CDR2 LQKENI. CDR3 length: 13 amino acids.

This clone was observed a handful of times. V is TRBV5-1 and J is TRBJ2-3, with D possibly being TRBD2 (5 bases). CDR1 and CDR2 (germline): SGHRS, YFSETQ. The CDR3 sequence is 13 residues long. V was cut by 6 bases and J by 4 bases, with 12 bases left in between. CDR3 amino acids: CASTAGMADTQYF. CDR3 coding DNA: TGCGCCAGCACCGCGGGTATGGCAGATACGCAGTATTTT.

V gene TRBV11-3 combines with J gene TRBJ2-3, with a tentative D call TRBD2 (6 bases). CDR3 size: 14 residues. Germline loops: CDR1 SGHNT, CDR2 YENEEA. The V and J ends lost 2 bases and 1 base respectively, with 7 bases between them. The DNA of the CDR3 is TGTGCCAGCAGCTTAACGGGAGGCACAGATACGCAGTATTTT. This sequence encodes CASSLTGGTDTQYF.

The chain is built from TRBV6-5 and TRBJ1-2; D not resolved. The CDR3 runs 14 residues. Germline V lookup: CDR1 MNHEY, CDR2 SVGAGI. V lost 2 bases, J lost 4 bases, and 11 bases lay in between. CDR3 in amino acids: CASSYREDAYGYTF. The CDR3 DNA reads as TGTGCCAGCAGTTACCGGGAGGACGCCTATGGCTACACCTTC.

V and J are TRBV5-1 and TRBJ1-1; 7 nucleotides agree with TRBD1. With V trimmed by 1 base and J by 7 bases, 7 bases remained unmatched. The CDR3 is 14 amino acids. The germline CDR1 and CDR2 sequences are SGHRS and YFSETQ. The CDR3 sequence: CASSLRGQGVEAFF. The CDR3 DNA reads as TGCGCCAGCAGCTTGAGGGGTCAGGGGGTTGAAGCTTTCTTT.

This clone occurred a few times. V gene TRBV7-2 combines with J gene TRBJ1-1; 9 bases map to TRBD1. The V segment lost 10 bases and the J segment 5 bases; nucleotides outside the gene matches: 8. The germline gives CDR1 SGHTA, CDR2 FQGNSA. This CDR3 region has 13 residues. This chain's CDR3 is CAKRQGGGTEAFF. DNA of the CDR3: TGTGCCAAGCGACAGGGGGGTGGTACTGAAGCTTTCTTT.